This entry concerns a single TCR beta chain. TCR beta cDNA was reverse-transcribed from about 550 ng of total RNA. The reaction used a constant-region primer and ProtoScript II reverse transcriptase. Nested multiplex PCR, run for three rounds with slightly modified ARM-PCR, yielded TCR beta libraries. The study ran its first two PCR rounds for approximately 10 cycles each, using TRBV1-TRBV30 forward primers and a C-beta reverse primer. TCRdb used MiXCR to reprocess the multiplex PCR reads, holding one entry per CDR3 protein. The profile shows about 120,000 distinct CDR3 sequences, under 70% of them singletons. CDR3 size: 16 residues. Trimming shortened V by 11 bases and J by 2 bases, and 23 bases separated the two germline ends. CDR1 is SGHNT and CDR2 is YENEEA in the germline V gene. These data belong to a study of tumor-infiltrating lymphocytes in primary liver carcinoma. The source material, roughly 18-33 mg of unsorted bulk tissue, was used to co-extract RNA and DNA.

This TCR was recovered from a woman aged 55-70 years with primary liver carcinoma and hepatitis B virus infection. The sequenced sample consisted of tumor-adjacent normal liver tissue. The chain employs TRBV11-3 and TRBJ2-3; tentatively, D is TRBD1 (5 bases). CDR3 sequence: CARCFPPRQNTDTQYF. The CDR3 DNA is TGTGCCCGCTGCTTCCCCCCGAGACAGAACACAGATACGCAGTATTTT.